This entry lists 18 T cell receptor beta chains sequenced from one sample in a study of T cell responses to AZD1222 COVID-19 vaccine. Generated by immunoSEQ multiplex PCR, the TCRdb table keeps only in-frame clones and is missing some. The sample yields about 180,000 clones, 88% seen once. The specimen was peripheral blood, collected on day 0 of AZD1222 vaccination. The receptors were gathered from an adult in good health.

DNA for the CDR3: TGTGCCAGCAGCCCAGGACAGGATGAACTGTTTTTT. This sequence encodes CASSPGQDELFF. The chain uses TRBV5-4 and TRBJ1-4, with 7 bases matching TRBD1. V was pared by 4 bases and J by 12 bases, with 6 bases of the junction left unmatched. From germline, CDR1 is SGHNT and CDR2 YYREEE (reference sequence). The CDR3 consists of 12 residues.

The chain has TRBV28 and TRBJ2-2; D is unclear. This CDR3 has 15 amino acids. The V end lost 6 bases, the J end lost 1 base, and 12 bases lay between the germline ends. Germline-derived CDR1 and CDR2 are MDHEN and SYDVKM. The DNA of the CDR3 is TGTGCCAGCAGCTTCCGGGTCTTGAACACCGGGGAGCTGTTTTTT. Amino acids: CASSFRVLNTGELFF.

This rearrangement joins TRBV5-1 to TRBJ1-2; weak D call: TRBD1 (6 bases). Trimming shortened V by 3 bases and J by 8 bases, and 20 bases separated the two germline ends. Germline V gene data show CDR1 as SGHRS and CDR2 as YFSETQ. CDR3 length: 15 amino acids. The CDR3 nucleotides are TGCGCCAGCAGCTCACCAACAGGGAAGGGTGAGGGCTACACCTTC. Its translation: CASSSPTGKGEGYTF.

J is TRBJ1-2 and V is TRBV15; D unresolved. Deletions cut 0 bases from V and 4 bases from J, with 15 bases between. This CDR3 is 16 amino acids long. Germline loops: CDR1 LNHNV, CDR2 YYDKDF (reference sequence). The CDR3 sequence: CATSRDRVSAGYGYTF. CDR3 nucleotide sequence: TGTGCCACCAGCAGAGATCGGGTCTCCGCGGGCTATGGCTACACCTTC.

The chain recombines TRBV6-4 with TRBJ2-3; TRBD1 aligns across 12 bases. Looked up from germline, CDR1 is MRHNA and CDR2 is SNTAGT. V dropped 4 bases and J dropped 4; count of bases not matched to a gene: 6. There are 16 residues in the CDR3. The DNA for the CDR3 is TGTGCCAGCAGTGCCCGCGGGACAGGGGGCGCAGATACGCAGTATTTT. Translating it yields CASSARGTGGADTQYF.

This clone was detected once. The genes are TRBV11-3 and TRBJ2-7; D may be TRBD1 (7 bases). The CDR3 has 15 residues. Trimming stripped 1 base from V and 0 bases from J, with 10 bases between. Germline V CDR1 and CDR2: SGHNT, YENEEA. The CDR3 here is CASSLGGDSSYEQYF. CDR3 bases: TGTGCCAGCAGCTTAGGCGGGGACAGCTCCTACGAGCAGTACTTC.

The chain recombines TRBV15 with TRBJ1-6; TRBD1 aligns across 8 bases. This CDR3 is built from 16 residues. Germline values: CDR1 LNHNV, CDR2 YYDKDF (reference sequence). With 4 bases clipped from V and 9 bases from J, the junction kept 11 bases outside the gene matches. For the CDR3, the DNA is TGTGCCACCAGCACTTGGACAGGGTCTGGGAGTTCACCCCTCCACTTT. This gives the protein CATSTWTGSGSSPLHF.

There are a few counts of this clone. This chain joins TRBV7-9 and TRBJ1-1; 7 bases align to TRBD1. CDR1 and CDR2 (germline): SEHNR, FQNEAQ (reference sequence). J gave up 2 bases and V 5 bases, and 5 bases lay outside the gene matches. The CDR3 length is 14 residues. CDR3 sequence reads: CASSHRGNNTEAFF. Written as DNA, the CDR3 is TGTGCCAGCAGCCACAGGGGTAATAACACTGAAGCTTTCTTT.

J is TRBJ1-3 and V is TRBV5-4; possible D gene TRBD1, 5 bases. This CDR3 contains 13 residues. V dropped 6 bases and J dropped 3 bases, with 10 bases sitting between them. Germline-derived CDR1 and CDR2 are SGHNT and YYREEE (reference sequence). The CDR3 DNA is TGTGCCAGCACCTGGGACGGTGGAAACACCATATATTTT. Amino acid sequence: CASTWDGGNTIYF.

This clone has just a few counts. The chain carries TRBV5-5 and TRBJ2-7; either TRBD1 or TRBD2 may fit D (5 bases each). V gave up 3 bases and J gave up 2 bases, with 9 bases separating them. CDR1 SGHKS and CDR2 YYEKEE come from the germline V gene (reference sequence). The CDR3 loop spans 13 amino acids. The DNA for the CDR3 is TGTGCCAGCAGCTCGGGGCCGACCTACGAGCAGTACTTC. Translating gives CASSSGPTYEQYF.

CDR3 in amino acids: CASSLGQGGYTF. The CDR3 DNA reads TGCGCCAGCAGCTTGGGACAGGGGGGCTACACCTTC. The rearrangement joins TRBV5-1 to TRBJ1-2; 8 bases agree with TRBD1. The V gene end was trimmed by 0 bases and the J gene end by 8 bases; junction bases not matched to a gene: 0. The CDR3 has 12 residues. From germline, CDR1 is SGHRS and CDR2 YFSETQ.

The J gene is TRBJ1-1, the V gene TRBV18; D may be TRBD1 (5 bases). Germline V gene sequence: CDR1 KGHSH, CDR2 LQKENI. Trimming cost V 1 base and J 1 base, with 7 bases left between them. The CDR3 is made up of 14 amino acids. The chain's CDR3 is CASSPLRGNTEAFF. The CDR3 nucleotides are TGTGCCAGCTCACCACTAAGGGGGAACACTGAAGCTTTCTTT.

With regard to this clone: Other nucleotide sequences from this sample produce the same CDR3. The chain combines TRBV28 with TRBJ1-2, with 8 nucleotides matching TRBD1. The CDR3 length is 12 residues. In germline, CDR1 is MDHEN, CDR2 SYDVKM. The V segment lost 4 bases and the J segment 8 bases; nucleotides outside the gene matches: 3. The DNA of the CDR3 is TGTGCCAGCAGTTCCGACAGGGGCGGCTACACCTTC. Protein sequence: CASSSDRGGYTF.

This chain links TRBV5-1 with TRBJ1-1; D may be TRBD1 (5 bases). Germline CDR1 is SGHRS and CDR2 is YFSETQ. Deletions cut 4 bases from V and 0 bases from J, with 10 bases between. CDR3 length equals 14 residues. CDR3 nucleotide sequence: TGCGCCAGCAGCCCCCTGGACATGAACACTGAAGCTTTCTTT. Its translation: CASSPLDMNTEAFF.

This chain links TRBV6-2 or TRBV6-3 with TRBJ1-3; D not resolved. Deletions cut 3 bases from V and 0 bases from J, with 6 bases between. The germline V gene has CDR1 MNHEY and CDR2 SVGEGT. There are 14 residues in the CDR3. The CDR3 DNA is TGTGCCAGCAGTTATGGGTCCTCTGGAAACACCATATATTTT. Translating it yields CASSYGSSGNTIYF.

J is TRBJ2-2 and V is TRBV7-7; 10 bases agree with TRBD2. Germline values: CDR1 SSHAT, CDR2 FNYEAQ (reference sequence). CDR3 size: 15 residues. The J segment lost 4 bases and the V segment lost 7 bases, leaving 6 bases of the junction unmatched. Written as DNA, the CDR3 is TGTGCCAGCACCGAGCGGGGGGGCGTCACCGGGGAGCTGTTTTTT. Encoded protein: CASTERGGVTGELFF.

CDR3 in DNA: TGTGCCAGCAGTGAAGTTACAGGGGGGACCTACGAGCAGTACTTC. Translated, it gives CASSEVTGGTYEQYF. The gene calls are TRBV2 and TRBJ2-7, with 8 positions matching TRBD1. V lost 1 base and J lost 2; bases outside the gene matches: 4. The germline V gene encodes CDR1 SNHLY and CDR2 FYNNEI. The CDR3 has 15 amino acids.

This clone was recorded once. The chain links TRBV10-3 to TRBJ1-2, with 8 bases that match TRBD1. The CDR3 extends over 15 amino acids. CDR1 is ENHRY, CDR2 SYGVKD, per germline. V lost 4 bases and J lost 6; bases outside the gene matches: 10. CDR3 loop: CAISVFRTGKDGYTF. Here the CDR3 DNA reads TGTGCCATCAGTGTATTTCGGACAGGGAAGGATGGCTACACCTTC.